This TCR beta chain was identified during a study of cytomegalovirus exposure and HLA in healthy donors. Broader study findings: Generally TCR sequences proved uncommon, though certain public TCRs appeared in numerous donors. The study put 150 to 200 TCR beta chains on its list as cytomegalovirus-associated. A few chains linked to CMV were shown in vitro to be specific for CMV antigens.

Details on this clone: Its target is unknown.

Trimming removed 3 bases from V and 0 bases from J, with 16 bases in between. Germline loops: CDR1 SGHRS, CDR2 YFSETQ. The CDR3 totals 17 residues. Repertoires were generated with immunoSEQ multiplex PCR, while TCRdb's copy carries only in-frame clones and drops some. Among roughly 65,000 clones listed, roughly 94% were seen once. The chain uses TRBV5-1 and TRBJ2-1; D might be TRBD1 (6 bases). This clonotype originated in a man between 18 and 35 years old in good health and CMV-seropositive. The sequenced material came from PBMCs. CDR3 in amino acids: CASSSLLTGSSYNEQFF. The CDR3 region has the DNA TGCGCCAGCAGCTCCCTACTTACAGGGAGCTCCTACAATGAGCAGTTCTTC. The full variable domain, completed using reference TRBV5-1 and TRBJ2-1, is KAGVTQTPRYLIKTRGQQVTLSCSPISGHRSVSWYQQTPGQGLQFLFEYFSETQRNKGNFPGRFSGRQFSNSRSEMNVSTLELGDSALYLCASSSLLTGSSYNEQFFGPGTRLTVL.